The clone carrying this TCR beta chain was observed at least ten times. Compared with germline, one end of the junction differs, possibly owing to a read error. TCRdb ran MiXCR on the PCR reads. The table has 30,000 to 35,000 clones, roughly 19% seen once. Patients underwent thyroid surgery, and none had received any treatment before it. This record belongs to a study of metastatic and nonmetastatic thyroid tumors. CDR1 is WSHSY and CDR2 is SAAADI in the germline V gene. The CDR3 covers 14 residues. Sample: blood. The rearrangement links TRBV10-2 to TRBJ1-1, with D perhaps TRBD1 (5 bases). This sequence was found in a female donor with papillary thyroid cancer or a benign thyroid nodule (not recorded which). Some clones in this sample may be carry-over from other donors' samples. The CDR3 sequence: CASRPGQLNTGAFF. In nucleotides, the CDR3 is TGCGCCAGCCGACCAGGGCAGCTGAACACTGGAGCTTTCTTT.